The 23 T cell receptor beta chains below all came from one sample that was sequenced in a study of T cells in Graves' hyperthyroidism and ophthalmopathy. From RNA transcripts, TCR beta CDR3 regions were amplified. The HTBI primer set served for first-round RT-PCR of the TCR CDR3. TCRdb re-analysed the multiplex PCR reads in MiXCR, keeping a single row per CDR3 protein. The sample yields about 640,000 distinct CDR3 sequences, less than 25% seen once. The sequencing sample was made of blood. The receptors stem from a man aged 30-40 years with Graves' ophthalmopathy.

This chain's CDR3 is CASSRTGEGNQPQHF. Written as DNA, the CDR3 is TGTGCCAGCAGCCGAACAGGGGAAGGCAATCAGCCCCAGCATTTT. The rearrangement links TRBV6-2 or TRBV6-3 to TRBJ1-5; 7 nucleotides align to TRBD1. This CDR3 region has 15 residues. The V and J ends lost 6 bases and 2 bases, in that order; junction bases with no gene match: 7. Germline-derived CDR1 and CDR2 are MNHEY and SVGEGT.

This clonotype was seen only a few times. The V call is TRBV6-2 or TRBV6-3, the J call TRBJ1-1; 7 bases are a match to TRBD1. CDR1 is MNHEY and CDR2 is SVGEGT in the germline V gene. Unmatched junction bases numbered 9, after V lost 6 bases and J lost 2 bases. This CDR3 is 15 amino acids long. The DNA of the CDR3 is TGTGCCAGCAGCAGGGACAGTAAAGTTAACACTGAAGCTTTCTTT. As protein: CASSRDSKVNTEAFF.

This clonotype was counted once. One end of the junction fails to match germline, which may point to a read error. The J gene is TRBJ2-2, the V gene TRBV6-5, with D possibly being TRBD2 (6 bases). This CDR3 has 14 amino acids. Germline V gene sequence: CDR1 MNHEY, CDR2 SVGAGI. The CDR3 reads CASSYGRDTGGLFF. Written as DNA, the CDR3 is TGTGCCAGCAGTTACGGGCGAGACACCGGGGGGCTGTTTTTT.

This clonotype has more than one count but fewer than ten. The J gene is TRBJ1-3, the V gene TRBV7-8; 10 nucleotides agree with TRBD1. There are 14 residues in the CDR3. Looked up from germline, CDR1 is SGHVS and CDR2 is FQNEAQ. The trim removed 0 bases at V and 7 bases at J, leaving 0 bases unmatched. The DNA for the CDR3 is TGTGCCAGCAGCTTAGCGGGACAGGGGAACACCATATATTTT. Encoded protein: CASSLAGQGNTIYF.

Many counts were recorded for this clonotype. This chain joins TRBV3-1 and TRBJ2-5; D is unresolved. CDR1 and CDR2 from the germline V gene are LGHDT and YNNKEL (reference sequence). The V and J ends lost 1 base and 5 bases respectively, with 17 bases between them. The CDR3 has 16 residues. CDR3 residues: CASSQVSGESLETQYF. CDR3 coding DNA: TGTGCCAGCAGCCAAGTGTCTGGCGAGAGTTTGGAGACCCAGTACTTC.

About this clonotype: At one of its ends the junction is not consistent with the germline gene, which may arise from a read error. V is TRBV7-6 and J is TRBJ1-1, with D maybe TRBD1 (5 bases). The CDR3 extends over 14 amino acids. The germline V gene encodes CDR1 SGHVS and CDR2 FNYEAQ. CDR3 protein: CASSPGTLNAEAFF. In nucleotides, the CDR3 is TGTGCCAGCAGCCCCGGGACGCTGAACGCTGAAGCTTTCTTT.

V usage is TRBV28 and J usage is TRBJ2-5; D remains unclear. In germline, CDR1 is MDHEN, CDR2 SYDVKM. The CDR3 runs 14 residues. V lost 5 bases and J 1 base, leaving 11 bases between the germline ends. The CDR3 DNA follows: TGTGCCAGCAGTCGCCCGAACACCCAAGAGACCCAGTACTTC. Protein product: CASSRPNTQETQYF.

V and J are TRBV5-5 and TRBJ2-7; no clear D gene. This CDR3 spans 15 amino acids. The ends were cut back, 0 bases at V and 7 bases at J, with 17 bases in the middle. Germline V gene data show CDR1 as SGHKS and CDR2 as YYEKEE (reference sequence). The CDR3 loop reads CASSLVAEPPPEQYF. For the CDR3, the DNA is TGTGCCAGCAGCTTGGTGGCAGAACCTCCTCCTGAGCAGTACTTC.

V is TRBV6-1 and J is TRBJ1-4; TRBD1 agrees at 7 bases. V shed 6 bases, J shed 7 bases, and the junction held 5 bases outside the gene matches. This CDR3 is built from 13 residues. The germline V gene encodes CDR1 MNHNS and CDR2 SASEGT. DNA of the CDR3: TGTGCCAGCAGGGGGGACAGTTTTGAAAAACTGTTTTTT. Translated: CASRGDSFEKLFF.

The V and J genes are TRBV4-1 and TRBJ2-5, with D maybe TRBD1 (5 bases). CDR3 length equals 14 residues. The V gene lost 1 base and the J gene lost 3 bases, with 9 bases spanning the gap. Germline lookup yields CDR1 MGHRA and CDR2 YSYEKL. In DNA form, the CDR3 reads TGCGCCAGCAGCCAAGTCTTAGGGGAAGAGACCCAGTACTTC. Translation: CASSQVLGEETQYF.

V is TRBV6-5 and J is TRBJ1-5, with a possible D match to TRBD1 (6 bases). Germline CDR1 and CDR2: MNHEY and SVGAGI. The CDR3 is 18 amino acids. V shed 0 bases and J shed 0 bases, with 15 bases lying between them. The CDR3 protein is CASSYSTRGGFSNQPQHF. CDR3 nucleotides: TGTGCCAGCAGTTACTCGACGAGAGGGGGGTTTAGCAATCAGCCCCAGCATTTT.

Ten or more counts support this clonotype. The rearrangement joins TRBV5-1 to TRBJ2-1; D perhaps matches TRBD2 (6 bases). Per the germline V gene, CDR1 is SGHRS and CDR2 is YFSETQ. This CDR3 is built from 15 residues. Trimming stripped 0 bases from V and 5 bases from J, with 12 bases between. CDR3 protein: CASSLGRGRDNEQFF. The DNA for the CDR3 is TGCGCCAGCAGCTTGGGGCGGGGCAGGGACAATGAGCAGTTCTTC.

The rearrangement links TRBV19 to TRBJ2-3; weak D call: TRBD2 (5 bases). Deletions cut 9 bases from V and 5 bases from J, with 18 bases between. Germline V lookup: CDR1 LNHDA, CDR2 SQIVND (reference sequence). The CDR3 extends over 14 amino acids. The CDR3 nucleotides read TGTGCCAGCTCTAAAGGAGGTGTTGTAGATACGCAGTATTTT. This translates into CASSKGGVVDTQYF.

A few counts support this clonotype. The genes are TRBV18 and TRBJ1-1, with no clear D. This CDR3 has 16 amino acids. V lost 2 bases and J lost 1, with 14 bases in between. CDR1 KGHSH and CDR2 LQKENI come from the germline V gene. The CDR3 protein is CASSPLDVIRNTEAFF. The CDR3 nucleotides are TGTGCCAGCTCACCATTAGATGTAATAAGGAACACTGAAGCTTTCTTT. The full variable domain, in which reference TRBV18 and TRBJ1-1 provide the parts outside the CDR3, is NAGVMQNPRHLVRRRGQEARLRCSPMKGHSHVYWYRQLPEEGLKFMVYLQKENIIDESGMPKERFSAEFPKEGPSILRIQQVVRGDSAAYFCASSPLDVIRNTEAFFGQGTRLTVV.

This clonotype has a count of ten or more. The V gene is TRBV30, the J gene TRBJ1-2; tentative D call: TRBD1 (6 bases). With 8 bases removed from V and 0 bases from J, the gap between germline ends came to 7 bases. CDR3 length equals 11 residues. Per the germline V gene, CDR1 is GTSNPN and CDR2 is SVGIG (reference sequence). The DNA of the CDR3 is TGTGCCCAGGGGCCTAACTATGGCTACACCTTC. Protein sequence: CAQGPNYGYTF.

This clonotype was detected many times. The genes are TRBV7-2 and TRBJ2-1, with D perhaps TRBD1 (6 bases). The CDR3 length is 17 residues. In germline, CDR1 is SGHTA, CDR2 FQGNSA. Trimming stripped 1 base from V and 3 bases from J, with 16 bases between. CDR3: CASSLGVRTAGYNEQFF. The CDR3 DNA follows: TGTGCCAGCAGCTTAGGGGTGCGGACAGCTGGCTACAATGAGCAGTTCTTC.

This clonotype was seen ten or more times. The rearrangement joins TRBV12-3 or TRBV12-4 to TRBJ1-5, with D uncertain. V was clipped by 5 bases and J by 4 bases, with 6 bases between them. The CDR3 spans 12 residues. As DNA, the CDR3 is TGTGCCAGCAGTCCCGTGAATCAGCCCCAGCATTTT. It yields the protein CASSPVNQPQHF.

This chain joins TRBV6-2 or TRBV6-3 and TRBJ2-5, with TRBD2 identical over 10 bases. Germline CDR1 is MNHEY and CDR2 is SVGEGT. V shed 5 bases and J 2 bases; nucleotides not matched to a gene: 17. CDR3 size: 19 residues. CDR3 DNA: TGTGCCAGCAGTACCCCCCCCGGGGAGCGGGAGGGTCTACAAGAGACCCAGTACTTC. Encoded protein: CASSTPPGEREGLQETQYF.

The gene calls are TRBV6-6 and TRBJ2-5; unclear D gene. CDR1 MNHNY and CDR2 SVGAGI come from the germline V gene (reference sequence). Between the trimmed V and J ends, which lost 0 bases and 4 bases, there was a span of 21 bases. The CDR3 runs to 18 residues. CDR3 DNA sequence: TGTGCCAGCAGTTACTCGATGTCAGCAGTGATGTACGGAGAGACCCAGTACTTC. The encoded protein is CASSYSMSAVMYGETQYF.

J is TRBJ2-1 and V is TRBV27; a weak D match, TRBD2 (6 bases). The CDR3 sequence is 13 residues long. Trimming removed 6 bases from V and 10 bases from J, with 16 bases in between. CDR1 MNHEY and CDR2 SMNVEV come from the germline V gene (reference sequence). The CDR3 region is CASSAGGPWEQFF. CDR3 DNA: TGTGCCAGCAGCGCCGGAGGGCCTTGGGAGCAGTTCTTC.

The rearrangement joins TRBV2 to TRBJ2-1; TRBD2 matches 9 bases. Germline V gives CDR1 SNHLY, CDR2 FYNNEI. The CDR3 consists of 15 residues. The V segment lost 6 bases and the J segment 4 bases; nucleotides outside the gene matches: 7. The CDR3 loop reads CASRVSSGTYNEQFF. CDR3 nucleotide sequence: TGTGCCAGCAGGGTATCTAGCGGGACGTACAATGAGCAGTTCTTC.

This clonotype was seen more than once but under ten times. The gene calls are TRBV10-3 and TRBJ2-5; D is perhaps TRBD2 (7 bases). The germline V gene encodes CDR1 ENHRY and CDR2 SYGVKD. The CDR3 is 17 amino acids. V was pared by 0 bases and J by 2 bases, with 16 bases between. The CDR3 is CAISESISRGGQETQYF. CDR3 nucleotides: TGTGCCATCAGTGAGTCGATTTCCAGGGGAGGGCAAGAGACCCAGTACTTC.

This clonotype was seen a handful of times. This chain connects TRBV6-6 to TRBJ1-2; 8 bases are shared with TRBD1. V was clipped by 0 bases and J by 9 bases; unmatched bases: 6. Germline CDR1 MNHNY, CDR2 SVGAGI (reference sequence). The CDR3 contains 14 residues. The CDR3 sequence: CASSYSRQGASYTF. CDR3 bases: TGTGCCAGCAGTTACTCGAGGCAGGGGGCCAGCTACACCTTC.